A selection of T cell receptor beta chains follows, all from one sample in a study of blood T cell repertoires in COVID-19. TCRdb's table, derived via immunoSEQ multiplex PCR, lists solely in-frame clones and lacks some. The repertoire holds about 76,000 clones, approximately 88% seen once, with around 6.1% in the top ten. Material: peripheral blood. All receptors derive from a man aged 50 or older with active COVID-19. Both conserved end residues are part of each CDR3. Each record gives: CDR3 protein, CDR3 DNA, V gene, J gene, clone size, D gene. D genes are given only for firm matches. Some rows mark clone size as missing; the rest say once, few, many or name a class of expanded clone.

CDR3aa: CASSNNRDRGRWNYGYTF
CDR3nt: TGTGCCAGCAGCAATAACCGGGACAGGGGGAGGTGGAACTATGGCTACACCTTC
v_gene: TRBV7-2
j_gene: TRBJ1-2
abundance: .
d_gene: TRBD1

CDR3aa: CASSRQGADGETQYF
CDR3nt: TGTGCCAGCAGTCGACAGGGGGCCGACGGAGAGACCCAGTACTTC
v_gene: TRBV6-6
j_gene: TRBJ2-5
abundance: .
d_gene: TRBD1

CDR3aa: CASKGTGIYNEQFF
CDR3nt: TGTGCCAGTAAAGGGACAGGGATCTACAATGAGCAGTTCTTC
v_gene: TRBV19
j_gene: TRBJ2-1
abundance: .
d_gene: TRBD1

CDR3aa: CASRGQGAYNEQFF
CDR3nt: TGTGCCAGTAGGGGACAGGGGGCCTACAATGAGCAGTTCTTC
v_gene: TRBV19
j_gene: TRBJ2-1
abundance: .
d_gene: TRBD1

CDR3aa: CASTLNPIRTEAFF
CDR3nt: TGTGCCAGCACCCTAAACCCCATCCGCACTGAAGCTTTCTTT
v_gene: TRBV6-5
j_gene: TRBJ1-1
abundance: few
d_gene: .

CDR3aa: CASSLRDRGFYSNQPQHF
CDR3nt: TGTGCCAGCAGTCTCCGAGACAGGGGGTTTTATAGCAATCAGCCCCAGCATTTT
v_gene: TRBV6-6
j_gene: TRBJ1-5
abundance: .
d_gene: TRBD1

CDR3aa: CASSEGSREQYF
CDR3nt: TGTGCCAGTAGTGAAGGGAGTAGGGAGCAGTACTTC
v_gene: TRBV19
j_gene: TRBJ2-7
abundance: .
d_gene: .

CDR3aa: CASSYRPSGLTATGQYF
CDR3nt: TGTGCCAGCAGTTACCGCCCCAGCGGCCTTACCGCAACGGGGCAGTATTTT
v_gene: TRBV6-2/TRBV6-3
j_gene: TRBJ2-3
abundance: .
d_gene: .

CDR3aa: CASSIHRGGRSSDTQYF
CDR3nt: TGTGCCAGCAGCATACACCGGGGGGGCCGTTCTTCAGATACGCAGTATTTT
v_gene: TRBV7-3
j_gene: TRBJ2-3
abundance: .
d_gene: TRBD2

CDR3aa: CASSVGLGVKEQFF
CDR3nt: TGTGCCAGCAGCGTGGGACTAGGAGTGAAGGAGCAGTTCTTC
v_gene: TRBV5-6
j_gene: TRBJ2-1
abundance: .
d_gene: TRBD2

CDR3aa: CASSRPSSGGAREQYF
CDR3nt: TGTGCCAGCAGCAGACCCTCTAGCGGGGGGGCACGGGAGCAGTACTTC
v_gene: TRBV7-2
j_gene: TRBJ2-7
abundance: .
d_gene: TRBD2

CDR3aa: CASSPTGGGTEAFF
CDR3nt: TGCGCCAGCAGCCCGACAGGGGGAGGCACTGAAGCTTTCTTT
v_gene: TRBV5-1
j_gene: TRBJ1-1
abundance: .
d_gene: TRBD1

CDR3aa: CASSLALAESSYNEQFF
CDR3nt: TGTGCCAGCAGCTTAGCACTAGCGGAGAGCTCCTACAATGAGCAGTTCTTC
v_gene: TRBV7-6
j_gene: TRBJ2-1
abundance: .
d_gene: TRBD2

CDR3aa: CASSAGLAYTGELFF
CDR3nt: TGTGCCAGCAGCGCGGGACTAGCCTACACCGGGGAGCTGTTTTTT
v_gene: TRBV5-4
j_gene: TRBJ2-2
abundance: .
d_gene: TRBD2

CDR3aa: CASRRAGQGNSPLHF
CDR3nt: TGTGCCAGCAGGCGAGCGGGACAGGGGAATTCACCCCTCCACTTT
v_gene: TRBV7-8
j_gene: TRBJ1-6
abundance: .
d_gene: TRBD1

CDR3aa: CASSSSGGANVLTF
CDR3nt: TGTGCCAGCAGCTCCTCAGGTGGGGCCAACGTCCTGACTTTC
v_gene: TRBV5-6
j_gene: TRBJ2-6
abundance: .
d_gene: .

CDR3aa: CSASKQGKYNEQFF
CDR3nt: TGCAGTGCTAGTAAGCAGGGCAAATACAATGAGCAGTTCTTC
v_gene: TRBV20-1
j_gene: TRBJ2-1
abundance: few
d_gene: .

CDR3aa: CASSLWTATEAFF
CDR3nt: TGTGCCAGCAGTCTATGGACAGCCACTGAAGCTTTCTTT
v_gene: TRBV5-6
j_gene: TRBJ1-1
abundance: .
d_gene: .

CDR3aa: CASSRLEMDTGELFF
CDR3nt: TGCGCCAGCAGCCGACTGGAGATGGACACCGGGGAGCTGTTTTTT
v_gene: TRBV4-1
j_gene: TRBJ2-2
abundance: .
d_gene: .

CDR3aa: CASSASERATNYGYTF
CDR3nt: TGTGCCAGCAGCGCGTCTGAGAGGGCCACTAACTATGGCTACACCTTC
v_gene: TRBV9
j_gene: TRBJ1-2
abundance: .
d_gene: .

CDR3aa: CASSKVTGTSVDEQFF
CDR3nt: TGTGCCAGCAGCAAAGTAACAGGGACTAGCGTCGATGAGCAGTTCTTC
v_gene: TRBV21-1
j_gene: TRBJ2-1
abundance: .
d_gene: .

CDR3aa: CASSFPGGANQPQHF
CDR3nt: TGTGCCAGCAGTTTCCCGGGGGGGGCTAATCAGCCCCAGCATTTT
v_gene: TRBV6-2/TRBV6-3
j_gene: TRBJ1-5
abundance: .
d_gene: .

CDR3aa: CSATGQGATDTQYF
CDR3nt: TGCAGCGCCACGGGACAGGGTGCCACAGATACGCAGTATTTT
v_gene: TRBV29-1
j_gene: TRBJ2-3
abundance: .
d_gene: TRBD1

CDR3aa: CASSPRLGANTEAFF
CDR3nt: TGTGCCAGCAGCCCTCGGCTGGGGGCAAACACTGAAGCTTTCTTT
v_gene: TRBV7-6
j_gene: TRBJ1-1
abundance: .
d_gene: .

CDR3aa: CASSPGDRGFSGNTIYF
CDR3nt: TGTGCCAGCAGCCCCGGGGACAGGGGCTTCTCTGGAAACACCATATATTTT
v_gene: TRBV7-6
j_gene: TRBJ1-3
abundance: once
d_gene: TRBD1

CDR3aa: CASSQSGYWAYGYTF
CDR3nt: TGTGCCAGCAGCCAATCGGGGTATTGGGCCTATGGCTACACCTTC
v_gene: TRBV14
j_gene: TRBJ1-2
abundance: .
d_gene: .

CDR3aa: CASSSTPRDRGLQETQYF
CDR3nt: TGTGCCAGCAGCTCGACCCCCCGGGACAGGGGTTTACAAGAGACCCAGTACTTC
v_gene: TRBV5-6
j_gene: TRBJ2-5
abundance: .
d_gene: TRBD1

CDR3aa: CASSYERVAGTEAFF
CDR3nt: TGTGCCAGCAGTTATGAGAGGGTAGCGGGCACTGAAGCTTTCTTT
v_gene: TRBV6-6
j_gene: TRBJ1-1
abundance: once
d_gene: .

CDR3aa: CASSFTGAPGSEQYF
CDR3nt: TGCGCCAGCAGCTTTACAGGGGCCCCGGGATCCGAGCAGTACTTC
v_gene: TRBV5-1
j_gene: TRBJ2-7
abundance: .
d_gene: TRBD1

CDR3aa: CASSLVPGQGEAFF
CDR3nt: TGTGCCAGCAGCTTAGTCCCGGGACAGGGCGAAGCTTTCTTT
v_gene: TRBV7-2
j_gene: TRBJ1-1
abundance: once
d_gene: TRBD1

CDR3aa: CASSQGASGDSYEQYF
CDR3nt: TGCGCCAGCAGCCAAGGGGCTAGCGGGGATTCCTACGAGCAGTACTTC
v_gene: TRBV4-3
j_gene: TRBJ2-7
abundance: .
d_gene: TRBD2

CDR3aa: CASSVLGGTNADTQYF
CDR3nt: TGTGCCAGCAGCGTGTTGGGAGGGACTAATGCAGATACGCAGTATTTT
v_gene: TRBV9
j_gene: TRBJ2-3
abundance: few
d_gene: TRBD2

CDR3aa: CASRINGISGNTIYF
CDR3nt: TGTGCCAGCAGAATCAACGGGATCTCTGGAAACACCATATATTTT
v_gene: TRBV28
j_gene: TRBJ1-3
abundance: .
d_gene: .

CDR3aa: CASSPQTTSGQGEQYF
CDR3nt: TGTGCCAGCTCACCCCAAACCACTAGCGGCCAGGGGGAGCAGTACTTC
v_gene: TRBV18
j_gene: TRBJ2-7
abundance: .
d_gene: TRBD2

CDR3aa: CASSLGTGSTDTQYF
CDR3nt: TGTGCCAGCAGCTTAGGGACAGGGAGCACAGATACGCAGTATTTT
v_gene: TRBV7-9
j_gene: TRBJ2-3
abundance: .
d_gene: TRBD1

CDR3aa: CASSPPGLAGEQYF
CDR3nt: TGTGCCAGCAGCCCCCCGGGACTAGCAGGCGAGCAGTACTTC
v_gene: TRBV2
j_gene: TRBJ2-7
abundance: .
d_gene: TRBD2

CDR3aa: CASRLSSGGVTDTQYF
CDR3nt: TGTGCCAGCAGGCTATCGAGCGGGGGGGTCACAGATACGCAGTATTTT
v_gene: TRBV7-8
j_gene: TRBJ2-3
abundance: .
d_gene: TRBD2

CDR3aa: CASSPRDSNTDTQYF
CDR3nt: TGCGCCAGCAGCCCCCGGGACTCCAACACAGATACGCAGTATTTT
v_gene: TRBV4-3
j_gene: TRBJ2-3
abundance: .
d_gene: .

CDR3aa: CASSSGGQGYSGNTIYF
CDR3nt: TGTGCCAGCTCATCAGGTGGACAGGGATACTCTGGAAACACCATATATTTT
v_gene: TRBV18
j_gene: TRBJ1-3
abundance: .
d_gene: TRBD1

CDR3aa: CASSYSDRVEQFF
CDR3nt: TGTGCCAGCAGTTACTCCGACAGGGTTGAGCAGTTCTTC
v_gene: TRBV6-2/TRBV6-3
j_gene: TRBJ2-1
abundance: .
d_gene: TRBD1

CDR3aa: CASSSEPGLNTGELFF
CDR3nt: TGTGCCAGCAGTTCTGAACCGGGACTGAACACCGGGGAGCTGTTTTTT
v_gene: TRBV5-5
j_gene: TRBJ2-2
abundance: .
d_gene: .

CDR3aa: CASSVGVPGANVLTF
CDR3nt: TGCGCCAGCAGCGTAGGGGTCCCTGGGGCCAACGTCCTGACTTTC
v_gene: TRBV5-1
j_gene: TRBJ2-6
abundance: .
d_gene: .

CDR3aa: CASSLYAGGYEQYF
CDR3nt: TGTGCCAGCAGTTTATATGCAGGGGGCTACGAGCAGTACTTC
v_gene: TRBV27
j_gene: TRBJ2-7
abundance: .
d_gene: TRBD1

CDR3aa: CASSPPDRGDGKLFF
CDR3nt: TGCGCCAGCAGCCCCCCCGACAGGGGAGATGGGAAACTGTTTTTT
v_gene: TRBV5-1
j_gene: TRBJ1-4
abundance: .
d_gene: TRBD1

CDR3aa: CATSDPRDRTYEQYF
CDR3nt: TGTGCCACCAGTGACCCCCGGGACAGAACCTACGAGCAGTACTTC
v_gene: TRBV24-1
j_gene: TRBJ2-7
abundance: .
d_gene: TRBD1

CDR3aa: CASSGAGAYGELFF
CDR3nt: TGTGCCAGCAGCGGCGCGGGGGCTTATGGGGAGCTGTTTTTT
v_gene: TRBV9
j_gene: TRBJ2-2
abundance: .
d_gene: .

CDR3aa: CASSLPGRRVAFF
CDR3nt: TGTGCCAGCAGCTTACCGGGCCGGAGGGTTGCTTTCTTT
v_gene: TRBV7-2
j_gene: TRBJ1-1
abundance: .
d_gene: .

CDR3aa: CASSGTKNTEAFF
CDR3nt: TGTGCCAGCTCCGGGACAAAGAACACTGAAGCTTTCTTT
v_gene: TRBV18
j_gene: TRBJ1-1
abundance: .
d_gene: .

CDR3aa: CASSVTSGGVNTGELFF
CDR3nt: TGCGCCAGCAGCGTGACTAGCGGGGGGGTGAACACCGGGGAGCTGTTTTTT
v_gene: TRBV5-1
j_gene: TRBJ2-2
abundance: .
d_gene: TRBD2